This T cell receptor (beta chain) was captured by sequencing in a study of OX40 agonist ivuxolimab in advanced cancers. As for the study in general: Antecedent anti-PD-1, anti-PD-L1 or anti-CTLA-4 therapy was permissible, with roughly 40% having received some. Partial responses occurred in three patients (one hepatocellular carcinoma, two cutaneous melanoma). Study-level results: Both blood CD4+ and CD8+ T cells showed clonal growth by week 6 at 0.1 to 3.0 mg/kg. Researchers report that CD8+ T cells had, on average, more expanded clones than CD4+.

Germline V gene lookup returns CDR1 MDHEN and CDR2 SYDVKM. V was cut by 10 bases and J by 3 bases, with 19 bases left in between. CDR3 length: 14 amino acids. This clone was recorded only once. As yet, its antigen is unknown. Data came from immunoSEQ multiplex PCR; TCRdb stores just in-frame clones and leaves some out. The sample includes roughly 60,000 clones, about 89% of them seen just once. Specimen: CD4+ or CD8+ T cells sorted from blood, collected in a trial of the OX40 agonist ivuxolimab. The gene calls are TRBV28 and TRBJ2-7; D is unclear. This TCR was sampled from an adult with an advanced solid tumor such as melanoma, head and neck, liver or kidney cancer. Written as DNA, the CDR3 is TGTGCCACCCTTCCCCGGACCACTTTCTACGAGCAGTACTTC. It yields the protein CATLPRTTFYEQYF.